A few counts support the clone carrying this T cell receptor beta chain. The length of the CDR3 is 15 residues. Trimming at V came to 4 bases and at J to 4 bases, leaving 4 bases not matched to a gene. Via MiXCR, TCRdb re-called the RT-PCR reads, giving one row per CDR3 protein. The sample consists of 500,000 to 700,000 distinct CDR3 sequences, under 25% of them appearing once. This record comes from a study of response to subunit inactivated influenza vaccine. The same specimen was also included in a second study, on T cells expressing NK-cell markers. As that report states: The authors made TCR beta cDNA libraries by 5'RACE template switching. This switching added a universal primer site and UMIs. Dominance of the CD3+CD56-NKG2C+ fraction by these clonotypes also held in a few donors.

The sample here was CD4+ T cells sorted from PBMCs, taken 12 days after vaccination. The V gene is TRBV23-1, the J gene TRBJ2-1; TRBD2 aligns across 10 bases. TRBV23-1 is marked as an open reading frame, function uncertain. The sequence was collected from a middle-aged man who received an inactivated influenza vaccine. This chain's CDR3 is CASSRSLAGYNEQFF. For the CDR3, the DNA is TGCGCCAGCAGTCGGTCACTAGCGGGGTACAATGAGCAGTTCTTC.